This entry features one T cell receptor (beta chain) sequence. Antigen specificity is unknown. CDR1 and CDR2 from the germline V gene are MNHEY and SVGAGI. CDR3 size: 15 residues. 5'RACE template switching built TCR beta cDNA with unique molecular identifiers. TCRdb processed the 5' RACE reads again and assigns one entry to each CDR3 protein, with no DNA. This sample's table reports about 400,000 distinct CDR3 sequences. The sample belongs to a study of T cells expressing NK-cell markers. Study results and caveats: Dominant NKG2C+ clonotypes accounted for roughly 1.0-8% of CD8+ T cells in about six donors.

V is TRBV6-5 and J is TRBJ2-1; TCRdb selects TRBD2, and the lack of DNA leaves this call unchecked. This TCR came from a woman aged 45-60 years in good health. The material sequenced was blood T cells: a sorted CD56 or NKG2C T cell subset, CD4+ or CD8+ T cells, or bulk PBMC T cells (not recorded which). CDR3 sequence reads: CASLPYSGSLNEQFF.